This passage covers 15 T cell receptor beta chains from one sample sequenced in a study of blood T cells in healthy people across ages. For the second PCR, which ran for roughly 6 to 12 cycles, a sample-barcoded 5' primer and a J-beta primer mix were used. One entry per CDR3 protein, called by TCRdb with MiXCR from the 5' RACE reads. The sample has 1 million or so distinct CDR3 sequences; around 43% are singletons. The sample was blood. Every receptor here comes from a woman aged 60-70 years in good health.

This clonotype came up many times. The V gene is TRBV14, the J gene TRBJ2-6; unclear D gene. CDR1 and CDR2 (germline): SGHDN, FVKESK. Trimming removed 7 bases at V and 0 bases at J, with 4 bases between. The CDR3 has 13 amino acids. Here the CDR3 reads CASMGSGANVLTF. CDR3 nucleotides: TGTGCCAGCATGGGCTCTGGGGCCAACGTCCTGACTTTC.

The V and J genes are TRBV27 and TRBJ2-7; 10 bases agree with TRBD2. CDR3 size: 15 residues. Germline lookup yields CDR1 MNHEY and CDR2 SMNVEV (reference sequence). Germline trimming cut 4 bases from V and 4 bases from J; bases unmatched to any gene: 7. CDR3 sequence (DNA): TGTGCCAGCAGTTCGTCCGCTAGCGGGAGTTACGAGCAGTACTTC. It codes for CASSSSASGSYEQYF.

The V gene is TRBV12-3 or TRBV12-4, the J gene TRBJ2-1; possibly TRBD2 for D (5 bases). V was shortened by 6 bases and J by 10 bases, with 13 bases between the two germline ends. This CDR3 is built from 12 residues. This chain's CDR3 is CASRSGEGEQFF. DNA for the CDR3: TGTGCCAGCAGGAGCGGCGAAGGGGAGCAGTTCTTC.

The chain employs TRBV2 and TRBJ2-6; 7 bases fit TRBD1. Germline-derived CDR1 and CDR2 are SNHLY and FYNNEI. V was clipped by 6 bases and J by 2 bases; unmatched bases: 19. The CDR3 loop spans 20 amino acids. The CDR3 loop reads CASRGDGQAEFLPGANVLTF. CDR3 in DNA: TGTGCCAGCAGGGGGGATGGACAGGCCGAGTTTCTCCCTGGGGCCAACGTCCTGACTTTC. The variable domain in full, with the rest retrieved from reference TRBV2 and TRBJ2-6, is EPEVTQTPSHQVTQMGQEVILRCVPISNHLYFYWYRQILGQKVEFLVSFYNNEISEKSEIFDDQFSVERPDGSNFTLKIRSTKLEDSAMYFCASRGDGQAEFLPGANVLTFGAGSRLTVL.

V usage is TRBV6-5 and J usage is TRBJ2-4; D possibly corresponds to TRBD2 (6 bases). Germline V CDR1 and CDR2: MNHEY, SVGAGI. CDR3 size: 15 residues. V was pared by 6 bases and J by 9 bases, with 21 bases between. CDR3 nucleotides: TGTGCCAGCAGAAAAGGGGACTTAGGCCATGGCATTCAGTACTTC. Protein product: CASRKGDLGHGIQYF.

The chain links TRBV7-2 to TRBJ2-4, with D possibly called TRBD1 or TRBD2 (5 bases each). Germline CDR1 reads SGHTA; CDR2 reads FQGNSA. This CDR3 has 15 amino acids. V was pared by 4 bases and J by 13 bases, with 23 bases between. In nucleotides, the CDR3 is TGTGCCAGCAGCTGGGCGGGTTTCTCGTCGTGGGGGCAGTACTTC. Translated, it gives CASSWAGFSSWGQYF.

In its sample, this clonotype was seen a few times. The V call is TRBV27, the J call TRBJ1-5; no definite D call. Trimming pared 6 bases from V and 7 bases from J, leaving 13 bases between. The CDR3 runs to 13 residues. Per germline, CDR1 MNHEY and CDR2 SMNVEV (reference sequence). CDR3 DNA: TGTGCCAGCAGCTCCAGTATGCTGCAGCCCCAGCATTTT. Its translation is CASSSSMLQPQHF.

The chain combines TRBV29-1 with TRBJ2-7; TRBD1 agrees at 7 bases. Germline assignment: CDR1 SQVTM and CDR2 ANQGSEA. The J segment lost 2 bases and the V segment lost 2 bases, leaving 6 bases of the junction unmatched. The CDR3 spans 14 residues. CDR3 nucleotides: TGCAGCGTTGAAATGACAGGGTTCCCCTACGAGCAGTACTTC. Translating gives CSVEMTGFPYEQYF.

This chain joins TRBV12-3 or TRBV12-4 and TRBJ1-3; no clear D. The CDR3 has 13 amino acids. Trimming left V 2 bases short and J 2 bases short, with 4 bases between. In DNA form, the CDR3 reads TGTGCCAGCAGTTTATATGCTGGAAACACCATATATTTT. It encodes CASSLYAGNTIYF.

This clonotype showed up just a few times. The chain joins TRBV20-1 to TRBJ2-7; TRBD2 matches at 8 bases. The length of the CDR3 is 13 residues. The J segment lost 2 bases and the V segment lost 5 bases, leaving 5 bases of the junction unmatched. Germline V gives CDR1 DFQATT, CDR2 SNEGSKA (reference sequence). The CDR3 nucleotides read TGCAGTGCTGATAGCGGGAAAACCTACGAGCAGTACTTC. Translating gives CSADSGKTYEQYF.

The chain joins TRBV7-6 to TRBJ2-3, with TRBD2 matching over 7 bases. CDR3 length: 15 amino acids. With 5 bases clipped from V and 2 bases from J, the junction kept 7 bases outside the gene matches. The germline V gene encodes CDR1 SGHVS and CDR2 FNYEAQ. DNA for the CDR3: TGTGCCAGCAGCCCCCGGACTAGAACCACAGATACGCAGTATTTT. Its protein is CASSPRTRTTDTQYF. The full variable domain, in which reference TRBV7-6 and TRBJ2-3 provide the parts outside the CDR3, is GAGVSQSPRYKVTKRGQDVALRCDPISGHVSLYWYRQALGQGPEFLTYFNYEAQQDKSGLPNDRFSAERPEGSISTLTIQRTEQRDSAMYRCASSPRTRTTDTQYFGPGTRLTVL.

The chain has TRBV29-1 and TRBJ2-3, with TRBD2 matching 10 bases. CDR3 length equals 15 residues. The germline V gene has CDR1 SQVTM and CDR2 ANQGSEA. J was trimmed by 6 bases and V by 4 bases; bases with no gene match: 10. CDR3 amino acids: CSVASSGRVGDTQYF. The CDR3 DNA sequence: TGCAGCGTTGCCTCTAGCGGGAGAGTTGGCGATACGCAGTATTTT.

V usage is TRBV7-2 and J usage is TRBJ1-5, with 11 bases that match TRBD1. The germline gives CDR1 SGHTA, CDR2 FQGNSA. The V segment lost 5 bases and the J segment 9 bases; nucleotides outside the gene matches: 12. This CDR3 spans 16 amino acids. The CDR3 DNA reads TGTGCCAGCAGCCAAGGGGACAGGGGGGAAAGTCGGCCCCAGCATTTT. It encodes CASSQGDRGESRPQHF.

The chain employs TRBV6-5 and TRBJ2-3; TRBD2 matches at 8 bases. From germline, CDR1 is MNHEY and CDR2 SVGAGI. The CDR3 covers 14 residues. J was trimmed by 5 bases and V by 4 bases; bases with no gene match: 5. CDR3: CASSSAGGVDTQYF. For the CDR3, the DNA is TGTGCCAGCAGTTCCGCGGGAGGTGTAGATACGCAGTATTTT.

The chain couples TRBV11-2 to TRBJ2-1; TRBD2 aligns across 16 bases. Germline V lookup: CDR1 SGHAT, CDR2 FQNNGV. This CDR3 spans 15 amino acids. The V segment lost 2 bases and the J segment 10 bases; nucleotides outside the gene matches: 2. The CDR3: CASSLTGLAGGEQFF. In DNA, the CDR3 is TGTGCCAGCAGCTTAACGGGACTAGCGGGAGGGGAGCAGTTCTTC.